This TCR beta chain was sequenced during a study of OX40 agonist ivuxolimab in advanced cancers. For the study at large: It was permissible to have had prior anti-PD-1, anti-PD-L1 or anti-CTLA-4 therapy, and over 35% had some.

The assay was immunoSEQ multiplex PCR, and TCRdb's table has in-frame clones only and misses some. The profile shows tens of thousands of clones, around 90% of them singletons. In this sample, this clone turned up once. Germline V gives CDR1 LGHNA, CDR2 YNFKEQ. V shed 0 bases, J shed 4 bases, and the junction held 10 bases outside the gene matches. This CDR3 region has 19 residues. This TCR was recovered from an adult with an advanced solid tumor such as melanoma, head and neck, liver or kidney cancer. The gene calls are TRBV4-2 and TRBJ2-2; 11 positions agree with TRBD2. Here the sequenced sample was CD4+ or CD8+ T cells sorted from blood, taken in a trial of the OX40 agonist ivuxolimab. In nucleotides, the CDR3 is TGTGCCAGCAGCCAAGATTCCACTAGCGGGAGTTTGGGCACCGGGGAGCTGTTTTTT. This encodes CASSQDSTSGSLGTGELFF.